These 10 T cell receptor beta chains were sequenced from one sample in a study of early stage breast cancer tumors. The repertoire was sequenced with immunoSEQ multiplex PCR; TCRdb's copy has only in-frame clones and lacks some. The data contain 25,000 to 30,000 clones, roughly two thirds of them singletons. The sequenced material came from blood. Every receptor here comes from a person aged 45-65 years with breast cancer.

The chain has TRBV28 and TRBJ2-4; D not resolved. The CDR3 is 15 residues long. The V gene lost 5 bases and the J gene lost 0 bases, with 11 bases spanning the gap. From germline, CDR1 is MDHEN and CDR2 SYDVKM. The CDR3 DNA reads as TGTGCCAGCAGTCCTCAGACTTTAGCCAAAAACATTCAGTACTTC. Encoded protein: CASSPQTLAKNIQYF.

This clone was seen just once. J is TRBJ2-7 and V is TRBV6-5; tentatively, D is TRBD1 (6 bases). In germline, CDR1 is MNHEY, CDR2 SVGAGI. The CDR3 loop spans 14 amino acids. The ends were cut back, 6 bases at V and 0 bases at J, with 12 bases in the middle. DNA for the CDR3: TGTGCCAGCAGCCTTCAGGGGAGCTCCTACGAGCAGTACTTC. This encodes CASSLQGSSYEQYF.

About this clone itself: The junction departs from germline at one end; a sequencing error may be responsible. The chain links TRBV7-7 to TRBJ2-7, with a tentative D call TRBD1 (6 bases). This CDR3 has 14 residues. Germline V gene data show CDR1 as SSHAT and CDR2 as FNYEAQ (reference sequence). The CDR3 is CASSLDGTIDEQYF. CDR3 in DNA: TGTGCTAGCAGCTTAGATGGGACAATCGACGAGCAGTACTTC.

CDR3 nucleotide sequence: TGTGCCAGCGCTGACAGGGGTTTGGGCTACGAGCAGTACTTC. The encoded protein is CASADRGLGYEQYF. The chain combines TRBV27 with TRBJ2-7, with 8 bases identical to TRBD1. This CDR3 is 14 amino acids long. Germline CDR1 and CDR2: MNHEY and SMNVEV (reference sequence). J was trimmed by 3 bases and V by 8 bases; bases with no gene match: 9.

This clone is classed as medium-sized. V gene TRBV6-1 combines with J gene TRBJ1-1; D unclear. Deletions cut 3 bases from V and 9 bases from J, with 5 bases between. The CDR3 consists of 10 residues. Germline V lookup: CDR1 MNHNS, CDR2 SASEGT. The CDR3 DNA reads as TGTGCCAGCAGTGATGCTCAAGCTTTCTTT. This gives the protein CASSDAQAFF.

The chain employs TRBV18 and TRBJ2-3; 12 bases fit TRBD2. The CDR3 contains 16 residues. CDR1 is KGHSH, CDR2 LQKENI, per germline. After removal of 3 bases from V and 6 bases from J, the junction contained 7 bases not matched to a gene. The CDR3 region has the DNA TGTGCCAGCTCACCCTGGACTAGCGGGAATGGGGATACGCAGTATTTT. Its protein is CASSPWTSGNGDTQYF.

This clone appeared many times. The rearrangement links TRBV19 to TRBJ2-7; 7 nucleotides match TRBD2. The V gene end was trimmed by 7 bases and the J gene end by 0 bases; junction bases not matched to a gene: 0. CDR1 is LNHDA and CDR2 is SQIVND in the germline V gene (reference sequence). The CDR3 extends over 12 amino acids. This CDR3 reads CASTSGSYEQYF. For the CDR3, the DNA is TGTGCCAGTACTAGCGGCTCCTACGAGCAGTACTTC.

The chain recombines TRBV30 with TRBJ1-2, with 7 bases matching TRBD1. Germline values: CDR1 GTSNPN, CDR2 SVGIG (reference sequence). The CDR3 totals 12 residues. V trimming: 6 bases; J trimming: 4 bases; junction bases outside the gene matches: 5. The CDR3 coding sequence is TGTGCCTGCCAACGGGACAGCTATGGCTACACCTTC. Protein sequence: CACQRDSYGYTF.

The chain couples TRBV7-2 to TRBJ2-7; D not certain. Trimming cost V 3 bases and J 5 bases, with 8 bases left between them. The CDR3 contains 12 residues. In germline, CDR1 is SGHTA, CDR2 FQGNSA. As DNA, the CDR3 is TGTGCCAGCAGCTTTTTTGGCGACGAGCAGTACTTC. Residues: CASSFFGDEQYF.

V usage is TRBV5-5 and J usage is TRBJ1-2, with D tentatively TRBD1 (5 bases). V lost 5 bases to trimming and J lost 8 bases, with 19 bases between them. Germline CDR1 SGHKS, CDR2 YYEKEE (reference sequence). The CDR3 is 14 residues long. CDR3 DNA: TGTGCCAGCAGGACTGGACATCCCGCGTACGGCTACACCTTC. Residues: CASRTGHPAYGYTF.